Listed here is a single T cell receptor beta chain. The antigen it binds to is not known. No qualities accompany the bases; no much larger clone lies one base away. This specimen belongs to a study of T cell clonotyping in hematopoietic cell transplantation (dated by TCRdb to 2020 to 2023). In terms of the full investigation: In the study, over a hundred blood samples were gathered from 35 consecutive transplant recipients and their related donors. Patients were recruited between September 2015 and January 2017 and followed until September 2020 or death. Study-wide findings and limitations: A decrease in recipient TCR diversity was observed after transplant, and a progressive increase in pathologically expanded clonotypes was seen from day 30 to day 180. Broader posttransplant TCR repertoire diversity was predicted by donor and pretransplant recipient Inverse Simpson Index values. Overlap with donor repertoires was found for only a small fraction of recipient repertoires, with over 95% found to appear de novo at the given depth. The sample size was limited, and because cells were not sorted, the contributions of CD4 and CD8 repertoires could not be separated.

V drops 4 bases and J drops 7 bases, leaving 15 bases in between. Per the germline V gene, SGDLS is the CDR1 and YYNGEE is the CDR2. The CDR3, from cysteine to phenylalanine, totals 15 residues. Here the CDR3 DNA is all that survives: 45 bases in frame from base 1. Related transplant donors provided blood samples for TCR beta sequencing. Nuclei Lysis Solution was used to extract genomic DNA from fresh or cryopreserved unfractionated peripheral blood mononuclear cells. The immunoSEQ assay, a bias-controlled multiplex PCR using V- and J-specific primers, was used to amplify TCR beta CDR3 regions from genomic DNA. A proprietary barcode and Illumina adapter sequences were added to the CDR3 amplicons in a second PCR step. CDR3 libraries were sequenced on an Illumina MiSeq instrument. Per the source publication's procedure: Export and quality control were done with immunoSEQ Analyzer 3.0, while downstream analyses used R Bioconductor and Immunarch. Only productive rearrangements within the normalized downsampled data set were used in the calculation of repertoire metrics. Clonotypes larger than 5 templates in the normalized cohort were defined as pathologically expanded. Repertoire diversity was measured with the Inverse Simpson Index. The non-normalized data set was used for CMV-specificity analyses so that all clonotypes could be captured. TCRdb mirrors the immuneACCESS table, restricted to in-frame sequences. Some clones are absent from its copies; in checked studies, under half trace to an unresolved V gene, and the reason for the others is unknown. Clone size and the V and J calls come from that table; the DNA yielded D and trimming. Within this sample are more than 65,000 clones, with roughly 93% of them counted one time only. The ten largest clones take up 1.6% of the sample.

The receptor chain draws on TRBV9 and TRBJ1-6, with the D gene too uncertain to name. Sequencing input: peripheral blood mononuclear cells. The TCR comes from a man between 50 and 59 years old in good health. Some clones in this sample may be carry-over from other donors' samples. The nucleotides are TGTGCCAGCAGCCCGCGAATCGGAGGGAATTCACCCCTCCACTTT. Its translation is CASSPRIGGNSPLHF.